The count of the clone carrying this T cell receptor (beta chain) is one. The CDR3 contains 14 residues. Between the trimmed V and J ends, which lost 5 bases and 0 bases, there was a span of 10 bases. From germline, CDR1 is SEHNR and CDR2 FQNEAQ (reference sequence). Per the study methods: Amplified reference gene primers provided the basis for estimating nucleated cell counts. TCRdb keeps only in-frame clones here, not all; method: immunoSEQ multiplex PCR. V and J calls and clone size are those listed in that table; D and trimming were worked out from the DNA. The data contain 70,000 or so clones, around 86% of them seen just once; the ten biggest clones take up approximately 10%. The data were taken from a study of blood T cell repertoires in COVID-19. On the study more broadly: The cDNA or gDNA used as material had been derived from T cells, B-cell-depleted T cells, or PBMCs.

Sequenced material: peripheral blood. This chain joins TRBV7-9 and TRBJ1-2; D is uncertain. The TCR was taken from a young woman with acute or convalescent COVID-19. The CDR3 sequence is CASSPPGANYGYTF. CDR3 nucleotides: TGTGCCAGCAGCCCTCCCGGGGCTAACTATGGCTACACCTTC.